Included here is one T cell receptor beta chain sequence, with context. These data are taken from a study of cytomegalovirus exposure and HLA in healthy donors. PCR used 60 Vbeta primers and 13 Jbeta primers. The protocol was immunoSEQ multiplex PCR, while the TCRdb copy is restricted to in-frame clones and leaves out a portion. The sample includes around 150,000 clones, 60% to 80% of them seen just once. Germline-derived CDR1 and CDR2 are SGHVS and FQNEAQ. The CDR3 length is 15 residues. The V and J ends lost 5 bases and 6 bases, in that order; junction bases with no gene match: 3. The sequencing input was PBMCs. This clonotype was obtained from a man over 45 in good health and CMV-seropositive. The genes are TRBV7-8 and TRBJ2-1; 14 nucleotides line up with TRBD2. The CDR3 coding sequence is TGTGCCAGCAGCCTCGGGACTAGCGGGGGCAATGAGCAGTTCTTC. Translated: CASSLGTSGGNEQFF.